The T cell receptor beta chain described here comes from a study of OX40 agonist ivuxolimab in advanced cancers. V was clipped by 5 bases and J by 8 bases; unmatched bases: 21. The CDR3 totals 18 residues. The germline V gene has CDR1 SEHNR and CDR2 FQNEAQ (reference sequence). Samples were taken at baseline and on day 1 of cycles 4 and 7. Produced via immunoSEQ multiplex PCR; TCRdb's table is partial and in-frame only. The top ten hold roughly 12% of the sample, which has around 50,000 clones, roughly 90% seen once. This chain links TRBV7-9 with TRBJ2-1; 7 bases map to TRBD2. The TCR originated in an adult with an advanced solid tumor such as melanoma, head and neck, liver or kidney cancer. Source: CD4+ or CD8+ T cells sorted from blood, taken in a trial of the OX40 agonist ivuxolimab. This CDR3 reads CASSPTGWEGLPGDEQFF. The DNA for the CDR3 is TGTGCCAGCAGCCCTACCGGGTGGGAGGGCCTCCCCGGGGATGAGCAGTTCTTC.